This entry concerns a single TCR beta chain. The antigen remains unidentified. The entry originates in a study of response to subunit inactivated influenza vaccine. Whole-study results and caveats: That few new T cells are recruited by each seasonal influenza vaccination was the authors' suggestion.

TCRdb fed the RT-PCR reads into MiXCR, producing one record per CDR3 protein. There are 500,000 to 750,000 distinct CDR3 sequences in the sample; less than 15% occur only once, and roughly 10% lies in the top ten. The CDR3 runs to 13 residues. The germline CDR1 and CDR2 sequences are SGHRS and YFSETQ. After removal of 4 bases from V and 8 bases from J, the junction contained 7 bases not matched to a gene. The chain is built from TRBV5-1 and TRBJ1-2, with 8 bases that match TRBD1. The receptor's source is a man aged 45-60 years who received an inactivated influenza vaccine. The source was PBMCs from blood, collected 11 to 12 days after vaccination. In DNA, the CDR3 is TGCGCCAGCAGCAAGGACAGGGTAAGCGGCTACACCTTC. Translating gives CASSKDRVSGYTF.